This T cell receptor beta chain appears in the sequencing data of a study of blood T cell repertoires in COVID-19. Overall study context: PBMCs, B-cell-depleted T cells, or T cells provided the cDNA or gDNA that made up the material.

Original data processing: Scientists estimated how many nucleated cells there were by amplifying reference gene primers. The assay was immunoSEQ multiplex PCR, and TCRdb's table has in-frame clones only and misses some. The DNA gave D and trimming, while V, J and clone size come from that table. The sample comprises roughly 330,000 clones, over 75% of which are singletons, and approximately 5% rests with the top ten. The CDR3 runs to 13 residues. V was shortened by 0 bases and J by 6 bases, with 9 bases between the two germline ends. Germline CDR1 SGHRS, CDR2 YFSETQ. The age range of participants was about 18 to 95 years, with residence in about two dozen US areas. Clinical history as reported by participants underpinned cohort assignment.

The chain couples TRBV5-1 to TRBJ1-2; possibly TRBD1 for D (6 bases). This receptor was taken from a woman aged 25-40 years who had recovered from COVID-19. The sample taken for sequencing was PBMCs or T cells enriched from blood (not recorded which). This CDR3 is CASSLDRAHGYTF. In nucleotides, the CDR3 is TGCGCCAGCAGCTTGGACAGGGCCCATGGCTACACCTTC.